The sequence of this T cell receptor (beta chain) was determined in a study of CD8 T cells in ankylosing spondylitis (dated by TCRdb to about 2017). Context from the whole study: The study set out to find disease-linked TCR variants by profiling T cell receptor beta repertoires in ankylosing spondylitis patients and healthy donors. The full study cohort was made up of over 20 ankylosing spondylitis patients and over 90 healthy donors. Samples of peripheral blood were taken, and for ankylosing spondylitis patients, synovial fluid was collected as well.

V sheds 3 bases and J sheds 7 bases, leaving 10 bases between their ends. The CDR3 contains 13 residues, cysteine and phenylalanine counted. The entry retains the CDR3 DNA only, 39 bases that are in frame from base 1. The germline V gene encodes CDR1 WSHSY and CDR2 SAAADI. Study-wide findings and limitations: The disease-linked clones had a CD8+ phenotype and were found at relatively low frequencies in peripheral blood. Significant enrichment of the disease-linked clones was reported in matched synovial fluid samples from ankylosing spondylitis patients. Some TCR beta motif variants had previously been reported in synovial fluid and blood of reactive arthritis patients, which suggested common disease-initiation mechanisms. Blood from ankylosing spondylitis patients appeared to be characterized by a TCR beta motif made up of eight highly homologous amino acid variants.

Sequencing was performed on an Illumina HiSeq 2500. Quantitative 5'-RACE with molecular barcodes was the method used to prepare the TCR beta libraries. For the original study's pipeline: A new computational method, built on a probabilistic model of VDJ rearrangement, was used to identify disease-linked TCR variants. Starting from the raw public reads, TCRdb applied fastp trimming at Q25, assembled clones with MiXCR and retained in-frame beta chains. Every entry covers one CDR3 protein and lists the most common genes and DNA from its rows. These V and J calls originate from TCRdb's pipeline instead of the authors' own analysis. The sample table contains some 700,000 distinct CDR3 sequences; only one count was recorded for roughly 19% of them. The ten top clones hold 19% of the sample. On this clonotype: Its antigen is currently not known. No much larger clone exists at a distance of one base, and base qualities are not known.

In this chain, TRBV10-2 is recombined with TRBJ1-5; confidence is insufficient to name the D gene. This TCR came from a male donor with ankylosing spondylitis. What was sequenced was blood, either unsorted or a sorted T cell fraction (not recorded which). In nucleotides, the sequence is TGCGCCAGCAGTGAAGGAGGGATCCAGCCCCAGCATTTT. Its protein is CASSEGGIQPQHF.